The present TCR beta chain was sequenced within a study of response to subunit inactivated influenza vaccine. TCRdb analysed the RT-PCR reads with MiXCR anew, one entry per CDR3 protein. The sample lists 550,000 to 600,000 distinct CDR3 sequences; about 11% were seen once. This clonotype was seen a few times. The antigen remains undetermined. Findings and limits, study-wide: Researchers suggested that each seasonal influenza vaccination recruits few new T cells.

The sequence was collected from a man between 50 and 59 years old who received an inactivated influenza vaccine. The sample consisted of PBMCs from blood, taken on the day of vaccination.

The CDR3 DNA reads TGTGCCAGCAGCCTAAACATTGCAACTAATGAAAAACTGTTTTTT. It codes for CASSLNIATNEKLFF. This chain connects TRBV5-5 to TRBJ1-4; the D is unclear. Per the germline V gene, CDR1 is SGHKS and CDR2 is YYEKEE (reference sequence). The CDR3 covers 15 residues. Trimming left V 4 bases short and J 0 bases short, with 10 bases between. The complete variable domain, with remaining parts taken from reference TRBV5-5 and TRBJ1-4, reads DAGVTQSPTHLIKTRGQQVTLRCSPISGHKSVSWYQQVLGQGPQFIFQYYEKEERGRGNFPDRFSARQFPNYSSELNVNALLLGDSALYLCASSLNIATNEKLFFGSGTQLSVL.